This T cell receptor (beta chain) is drawn from a study of beta chain features in type 1 diabetes (dated by TCRdb to about 2018). Broadly, across the study: Mean age, gender distribution, total cell number and subset yield were not different between patients and healthy donors. In the study, TCRB repertoires of sorted circulating CD4+ T cell subsets from recently diagnosed type 1 diabetes patients were compared with those of matched healthy donors. Naive and central memory subsets were obtained from all 30 or so donors, but regulatory and stem cell-like memory subsets were isolated from only 8 patients and roughly eight healthy donors. A total of under 140,000,000 sorted cells were examined across all samples, and the number of cells per subset was strongly correlated with RNA yield. The study at large found these results: Because cDNA was sequenced instead of genomic DNA, highly expressing activated cells could be over-represented, though the groups showed no difference in activation or CD3 levels. Because small numbers of individuals were included in the HLA sub-analyses, any influence of HLA type on TCRB rearrangement was left unresolved. Shorter templates might be favored by PCR, yet because patient and control samples were amplified and corrected together, any such skew would affect both groups equally. Naive, central memory and regulatory TCRB repertoires appeared to be more similar among patients than among healthy donors. A moderate but significant shortening of TCRB CDR3 length was observed in type 1 diabetes patients in all four CD4+ subsets. Patients with type 1 diabetes made fewer insertions and deleted more nucleotides at VDJ recombination sites, implying thymic rearrangement abnormalities.

From each donor, a single peripheral blood sample of about 120 mL on average was drawn into heparinised tubes. A BD FACSAria II and a panel including CD45RO, CCR7, CD25, CD127, CD95 and CD27 were used to sort naive, central memory, regulatory and stem cell-like memory CD4+ T cells. Every sorted population had a purity above 95%. PBMCs were isolated right away by Lymphoprep density gradient centrifugation and were stained directly, without culture. So that batch effects would be minimized, each experiment stained and sorted samples in pairs, pairing one healthy donor with one patient. The entire isolated RNA was reverse transcribed using the High Capacity cDNA Reverse Transcription Kit, and thus expressed TCRB transcripts were sequenced. Deep immunoSEQ sequencing was applied to naive, central memory and regulatory T cell samples, giving an average of about 3.6 million total reads per sample. After sorted cells were lysed in RLT buffer, RNA was extracted with DNase-treated RNeasy Micro or Mini kits, with the choice depending on cell number. Each cell subset was processed separately to prevent cross-contamination, with patient and healthy donor samples processed together. The immunoSEQ multiplex PCR was used to amplify TCRB sequences from cDNA, generating 87-bp fragments that spanned the CDR3 region. The amplicons were sequenced using the Illumina HiSeq platform. Concerning the study's data processing: PCR bias was corrected computationally using synthetic template baselines, and reads within Hamming distance 2 were collapsed, with unmergeable singletons discarded. By aligning reads against IMGT, V, D and J genes, CDR3 length, and insertions or deletions at six rearrangement sites were assigned. Clonotype counts were normalized to sorted cell number within each subset before computing true diversity and Gini coefficients with the tcR R package. The overlap coefficient, calculated on TCRB nucleotide sequences, was used to measure repertoire sharing. As a proxy for the pre-selection repertoire, out-of-frame TCRB sequences from naive cells were analyzed. The source is immuneACCESS, and TCRdb retained only in-frame sequences with V and J called. Part of the clones is not carried over; for the studies checked, unresolved V genes explain less than half of this, and the remainder is unexplained. V and J calls and clone size are copied from that table; D and trimming were computed from the DNA. The sample yields approximately 240,000 clones; 16% were counted once. Approximately 0.087% of the sample goes to the ten largest clones.

This clone was recorded a few times. The clone's antigen remains unknown. No quality values exist for individual bases; no much larger clone is one base distant. The receptor was isolated from a man aged 30-40 years with type 1 diabetes. Sequencing was carried out using naive CD4+ T cells from blood. The label giving this sample's cell subset or site can be read as: true naive CD4+ T cells.

The CDR3 amino acid sequence is: CASSADAGGHGDIQYF. The base sequence is TGTGCCAGCAGCGCCGACGCCGGCGGTCATGGTGACATTCAGTACTTC. The chain is made from TRBV7-9 and TRBJ2-4; the D gene identity is not certain. Relative to germline, V is 5 bases shorter and J is 8 bases shorter, with 22 bases between their ends. The CDR3 measures 16 amino acids from cysteine to phenylalanine. Only the CDR3 part of the read is kept: 48 bases, read in frame from the first base. CDR1 and CDR2, looked up from the germline V gene (reference sequence), are SEHNR and FQNEAQ.